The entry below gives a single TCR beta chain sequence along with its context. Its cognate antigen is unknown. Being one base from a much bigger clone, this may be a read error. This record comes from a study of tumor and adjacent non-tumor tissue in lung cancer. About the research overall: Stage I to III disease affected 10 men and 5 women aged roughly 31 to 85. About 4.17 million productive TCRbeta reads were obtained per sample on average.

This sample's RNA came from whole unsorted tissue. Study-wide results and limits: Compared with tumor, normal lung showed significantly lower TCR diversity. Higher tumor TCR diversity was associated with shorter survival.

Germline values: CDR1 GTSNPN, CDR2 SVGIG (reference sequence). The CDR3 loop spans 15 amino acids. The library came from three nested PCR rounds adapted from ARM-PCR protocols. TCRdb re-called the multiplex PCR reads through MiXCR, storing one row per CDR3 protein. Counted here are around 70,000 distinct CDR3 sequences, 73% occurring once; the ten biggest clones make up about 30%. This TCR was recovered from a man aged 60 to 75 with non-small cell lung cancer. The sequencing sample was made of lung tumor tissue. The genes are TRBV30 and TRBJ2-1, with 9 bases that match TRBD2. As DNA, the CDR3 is TGTGCCTGGAGACGCGGCGGGAGGGCCTTCGATGATCAGTTCTTC. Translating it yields CAWRRGGRAFDDQFF. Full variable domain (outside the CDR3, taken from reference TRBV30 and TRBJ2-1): SQTIHQWPATLVQPVGSPLSLECTVEGTSNPNLYWYRQAAGRGLQLLFYSVGIGQISSEVPQNLSASRPQDRQFILSSKKLLLSDSGFYLCAWRRGGRAFDDQFFGPGTRLTVL.